The 28 T cell receptor beta chains in this list originate from one sample, sequenced in a study of T cells in Graves' hyperthyroidism and ophthalmopathy. RNA transcripts yielded amplified TCR beta CDR3 regions. With the HTBI primer set, the TCR CDR3 went through a first round of RT-PCR. A single record per CDR3 protein comes from TCRdb applying MiXCR to the multiplex PCR reads. The table has 210,000 or so distinct CDR3 sequences, roughly 17% seen once; the top ten hold 50%. The sequencing sample was made of blood. These receptors came from a man aged 50-59 years with Graves' hyperthyroidism.

This clonotype was observed at least ten times. V is TRBV7-8 and J is TRBJ1-2; 7 bases match TRBD1. Germline lookup yields CDR1 SGHVS and CDR2 FQNEAQ. Trimming at V came to 2 bases and at J to 0 bases, leaving 15 bases not matched to a gene. This CDR3 comprises 19 residues. The CDR3 sequence: CASSLRVPGQRQANYGYTF. CDR3 bases: TGTGCCAGCAGCTTACGGGTCCCGGGACAGCGACAAGCTAACTATGGCTACACCTTC. Together with reference TRBV7-8 and TRBJ1-2, the CDR3 gives the full variable domain: GAGVSQSPRYKVAKRGQDVALRCDPISGHVSLFWYQQALGQGPEFLTYFQNEAQLDKSGLPSDRFFAERPEGSVSTLKIQRTQQEDSAVYLCASSLRVPGQRQANYGYTFGSGTRLTVV.

Ten or more counts support this clonotype. The V gene is TRBV12-3 or TRBV12-4, the J gene TRBJ2-7, with D tentatively TRBD1 (5 bases). The CDR3 covers 12 residues. Trimming pared 2 bases from V and 4 bases from J, leaving 6 bases between. This chain's CDR3 is CASSLQGYEQYF. As DNA, the CDR3 is TGTGCCAGCAGTTTACAGGGATACGAGCAGTACTTC.

This clonotype was seen more than once but under ten times. The rearrangement links TRBV5-6 to TRBJ2-5, with D unresolved. Trimming took 1 base from V and 4 from J, leaving 11 bases between them. The CDR3 contains 14 residues. Germline assignment: CDR1 SGHDT and CDR2 YYEEEE. CDR3 DNA: TGTGCCAGCAGCTTGATGATTACCAGAGAGACCCAGTACTTC. Encoded protein: CASSLMITRETQYF.

Ten or more counts support this clonotype. CDR3 sequence (DNA): TGTGCCTGGAGTACAGGTAGCTCCTACGAGCAGTACTTC. Amino acid sequence: CAWSTGSSYEQYF. The gene calls are TRBV30 and TRBJ2-7, with D tentatively TRBD1 (5 bases). The CDR3 has 13 residues. V was trimmed by 2 bases and J by 0 bases, leaving 8 bases between them. In germline, CDR1 is GTSNPN, CDR2 SVGIG (reference sequence).

This chain connects TRBV27 to TRBJ2-3; weak D call: TRBD1 (6 bases). Trimming took off 5 bases at V and 4 bases at J, with 16 bases between the two ends. Germline CDR1 and CDR2: MNHEY and SMNVEV (reference sequence). The CDR3 has 15 amino acids. The DNA of the CDR3 is TGTGCCAGCAGTACATATTTGGGGGCCGCAGATACGCAGTATTTT. It specifies CASSTYLGAADTQYF.

This clonotype was counted at least ten times. The V gene is TRBV18, the J gene TRBJ1-2; 11 bases agree with TRBD1. Looked up from germline, CDR1 is KGHSH and CDR2 is LQKENI. This CDR3 contains 13 residues. After removal of 6 bases from V and 11 bases from J, the junction contained 8 bases not matched to a gene. The CDR3 is CASSADRGQSYTF. CDR3 bases: TGTGCCAGCTCCGCGGACAGGGGGCAGAGTTACACCTTC.

This clonotype came up many times. The chain joins TRBV7-2 to TRBJ2-1; TRBD2 agrees at 12 bases. CDR1 and CDR2 from the germline V gene are SGHTA and FQGNSA. This CDR3 has 19 residues. Trimming took 2 bases from V and 0 from J; bases not matched to a gene: 8. The CDR3 nucleotides are TGTGCCAGCAGCTTACAGGGTACTAGCGGGAGGCACTCCTACAATGAGCAGTTCTTC. As protein: CASSLQGTSGRHSYNEQFF.

This clonotype has more than one count but fewer than ten. This rearrangement joins TRBV6-1 to TRBJ2-5; D possibly matches TRBD1 or TRBD2 (5 bases each). Per germline, CDR1 MNHNS and CDR2 SASEGT. V was shortened by 1 base and J by 2 bases, with 11 bases between the two germline ends. The CDR3 loop spans 15 amino acids. In nucleotides, the CDR3 is TGTGCCAGCAGTGAAGGTTGGGGGATACAAGAGACCCAGTACTTC. Translated, it gives CASSEGWGIQETQYF.

This clonotype was seen a handful of times. The chain links TRBV19 to TRBJ2-7, with D perhaps being TRBD1 or TRBD2 (5 bases each). Trimming took 0 bases from V and 5 from J, leaving 11 bases between them. The V gene's germline CDR1 is LNHDA and CDR2 SQIVND (reference sequence). The CDR3 covers 14 residues. The CDR3 here is CASSIEEGTNEQYF. For the CDR3, the DNA is TGTGCCAGTAGTATAGAAGAGGGGACCAACGAGCAGTACTTC.

V usage is TRBV7-8 and J usage is TRBJ2-6; maybe TRBD1 (6 bases). CDR3 size: 15 residues. The germline V gene encodes CDR1 SGHVS and CDR2 FQNEAQ. V lost 8 bases to trimming and J lost 2 bases, with 13 bases between them. In nucleotides, the CDR3 is TGTGCCAGCCGCAGGGGCTGGGCTGGGGCCAACGTCCTGACTTTC. Encoded protein: CASRRGWAGANVLTF.

This clonotype showed up many times. This rearrangement joins TRBV12-3 or TRBV12-4 to TRBJ2-5, with 7 bases matching TRBD1. The CDR3 consists of 15 residues. After removal of 1 base from V and 5 bases from J, the junction contained 7 bases not matched to a gene. The CDR3 here is CASSLDRGPRETQYF. The CDR3 DNA reads TGTGCCAGCAGTTTAGACAGGGGTCCTAGGGAGACCCAGTACTTC.

This clonotype turned up a few times. The chain has TRBV29-1 and TRBJ1-2; D remains ambiguous. V shed 4 bases and J shed 2 bases, with 5 bases lying between them. Per the germline V gene, CDR1 is SQVTM and CDR2 is ANQGSEA. This CDR3 region has 11 residues. The CDR3 reads CSVGQNYGYTF. The CDR3 DNA reads as TGCAGCGTTGGTCAGAACTATGGCTACACCTTC.

This clonotype has at least ten counts. The chain combines TRBV5-1 with TRBJ2-7; D is tentatively TRBD1 or TRBD2 (5 bases each). The CDR3 runs to 13 residues. V lost 1 base, J lost 6 bases, and 11 bases lay in between. Germline CDR1 reads SGHRS; CDR2 reads YFSETQ. CDR3 DNA: TGCGCCAGCAGCTTGAACGCAGGGACCGAGCAGTACTTC. It encodes CASSLNAGTEQYF.

This clonotype was seen ten or more times. The V gene is TRBV3-1, the J gene TRBJ2-5; D may correspond to TRBD1 or TRBD2 (5 bases each). This CDR3 contains 15 residues. V lost 0 bases, J lost 5 bases, and 13 bases lay in between. The V gene's germline CDR1 is LGHDT and CDR2 YNNKEL (reference sequence). The CDR3 coding sequence is TGTGCCAGCAGCCAAGACCCACTTGAGGGGGAGACCCAGTACTTC. Its translation: CASSQDPLEGETQYF.

This clonotype has at least ten counts. The V call is TRBV3-1, the J call TRBJ2-1; D gene unclear. The CDR3 is made up of 14 amino acids. Germline CDR1 is LGHDT and CDR2 is YNNKEL (reference sequence). The V and J ends lost 2 bases and 5 bases respectively, with 10 bases between them. The CDR3: CASSQLSANNEQFF. The CDR3 bases are TGTGCCAGCAGCCAACTATCAGCTAACAATGAGCAGTTCTTC.

This clonotype has just a few counts. The chain recombines TRBV19 with TRBJ2-7; a possible D gene is TRBD2 (5 bases). Germline V gene sequence: CDR1 LNHDA, CDR2 SQIVND (reference sequence). Trimming cost V 4 bases and J 5 bases, with 12 bases left between them. The CDR3 loop spans 13 amino acids. In nucleotides, the CDR3 is TGTGCCAGTAGTACTTTCGGGGTCCACGAGCAGTACTTC. As protein: CASSTFGVHEQYF.

This clonotype was seen many times. This chain uses TRBV28 with TRBJ2-2; no firm D call. V was shortened by 2 bases and J by 6 bases, with 10 bases between the two germline ends. The CDR3 loop spans 14 amino acids. Germline-derived CDR1 and CDR2 are MDHEN and SYDVKM. The CDR3 DNA reads TGTGCCAGCAGTTTACCTCTGGAAGCCGGGGAGCTGTTTTTT. Protein: CASSLPLEAGELFF.

V and J are TRBV3-1 and TRBJ2-1, with TRBD2 matching over 8 bases. The CDR3 is made up of 19 amino acids. V lost 2 bases, J lost 3 bases, and 15 bases stayed unmatched. Germline CDR1 and CDR2: LGHDT and YNNKEL (reference sequence). CDR3 sequence reads: CASSQRWSLLAENYNEQFF. The DNA of the CDR3 is TGTGCCAGCAGCCAAAGGTGGTCACTACTAGCGGAAAACTACAATGAGCAGTTCTTC.

This clonotype was found many times. V usage is TRBV20-1 and J usage is TRBJ2-7; D remains ambiguous. Trimming removed 0 bases from V and 1 base from J, with 7 bases in between. The germline V gene has CDR1 DFQATT and CDR2 SNEGSKA (reference sequence). CDR3 size: 13 residues. In nucleotides, the CDR3 is TGCAGTGCTAGAGATCAGAGTTCCTACGAGCAGTACTTC. Translation gives CSARDQSSYEQYF.

This clonotype was counted many times. The rearrangement uses TRBV7-2 and TRBJ1-1, with no clear D. The ends were cut back, 7 bases at V and 1 base at J, with 10 bases in the middle. This CDR3 spans 13 amino acids. Germline CDR1 reads SGHTA; CDR2 reads FQGNSA. CDR3 protein: CASKRVPNTEAFF. As DNA, the CDR3 is TGTGCCAGCAAGAGGGTGCCGAACACTGAAGCTTTCTTT.

This clonotype turned up a few times. The chain recombines TRBV11-1 with TRBJ1-2, with TRBD1 identical over 7 bases. Germline V gene data show CDR1 as SGHAT and CDR2 as FQDESV (reference sequence). CDR3 length: 13 residues. The J segment lost 7 bases and the V segment lost 3 bases, leaving 5 bases of the junction unmatched. The DNA of the CDR3 is TGTGCCAGCAGCTTTACAGGGGAGGGTGGCTACACCTTC. It specifies CASSFTGEGGYTF.

This clonotype appeared many times. The genes are TRBV20-1 and TRBJ2-5; a weak D match, TRBD2 (5 bases). CDR3 length equals 15 residues. Germline V gene lookup returns CDR1 DFQATT and CDR2 SNEGSKA (reference sequence). Trimming shortened V by 3 bases and J by 8 bases, and 22 bases separated the two germline ends. Here the CDR3 DNA reads TGCAGTGCTAGGCCACCAGCGGCCAACCGGGAAACCCAGTACTTC. Residues: CSARPPAANRETQYF.

The chain joins TRBV25-1 to TRBJ2-1; 15 bases agree with TRBD2. The CDR3 is 18 residues long. The V and J ends lost 5 bases and 6 bases, in that order; junction bases with no gene match: 11. Germline V gives CDR1 MGHDK, CDR2 SYGVNS. The CDR3 loop reads CASSPIPGLAGGGNEQFF. The CDR3 DNA follows: TGTGCCAGCAGTCCCATACCGGGACTAGCGGGAGGAGGCAATGAGCAGTTCTTC.

This clonotype was seen many times. The V gene is TRBV29-1, the J gene TRBJ2-7; 9 nucleotides agree with TRBD2. This CDR3 comprises 13 residues. Germline V gives CDR1 SQVTM, CDR2 ANQGSEA. Germline trimming cut 4 bases from V and 6 bases from J; bases unmatched to any gene: 7. The DNA for the CDR3 is TGCAGCGTTGTTTCGCGGGAGGGCACCGAGCAGTACTTC. Its protein product is CSVVSREGTEQYF.

This clonotype showed up many times. The V gene is TRBV5-1, the J gene TRBJ2-5; D gene ambiguous. The CDR3 runs to 13 residues. With 4 bases removed from V and 1 base from J, the gap between germline ends came to 8 bases. Germline lookup yields CDR1 SGHRS and CDR2 YFSETQ. The CDR3: CASSPLFQETQYF. The CDR3 nucleotides read TGCGCCAGCAGCCCCCTCTTCCAAGAGACCCAGTACTTC.

The V and J genes are TRBV28 and TRBJ1-3; weak D call: TRBD1 (5 bases). Trimming removed 3 bases at V and 2 bases at J, with 17 bases between. The CDR3 is made up of 17 amino acids. The germline V gene encodes CDR1 MDHEN and CDR2 SYDVKM. CDR3: CASSFPILGGAGNTIYF. Here the CDR3 DNA reads TGTGCCAGCAGTTTCCCTATTCTGGGGGGAGCTGGAAACACCATATATTTT.

This clonotype was picked up one time. The CDR3 sequence: CASSLAAGVGELFF. The CDR3 DNA follows: TGTGCCAGCAGCTTAGCAGCGGGAGTCGGGGAGCTGTTTTTT. The gene calls are TRBV7-3 and TRBJ2-2; TRBD2 matches 8 bases. V lost 2 bases to trimming and J lost 7 bases; unmatched junction nucleotides: 3. Germline assignment: CDR1 SGHTA and CDR2 FQGTGA. This CDR3 contains 14 residues.

This chain connects TRBV7-9 to TRBJ2-5, with 11 bases identical to TRBD1. V was pared by 1 base and J by 5 bases, with 9 bases of the junction left unmatched. Germline-derived CDR1 and CDR2 are SEHNR and FQNEAQ (reference sequence). The CDR3 contains 17 residues. CDR3 sequence reads: CASSLGVRTGGSETQYF. The CDR3 nucleotides are TGTGCCAGCAGCTTAGGGGTTAGGACAGGGGGCAGCGAGACCCAGTACTTC.